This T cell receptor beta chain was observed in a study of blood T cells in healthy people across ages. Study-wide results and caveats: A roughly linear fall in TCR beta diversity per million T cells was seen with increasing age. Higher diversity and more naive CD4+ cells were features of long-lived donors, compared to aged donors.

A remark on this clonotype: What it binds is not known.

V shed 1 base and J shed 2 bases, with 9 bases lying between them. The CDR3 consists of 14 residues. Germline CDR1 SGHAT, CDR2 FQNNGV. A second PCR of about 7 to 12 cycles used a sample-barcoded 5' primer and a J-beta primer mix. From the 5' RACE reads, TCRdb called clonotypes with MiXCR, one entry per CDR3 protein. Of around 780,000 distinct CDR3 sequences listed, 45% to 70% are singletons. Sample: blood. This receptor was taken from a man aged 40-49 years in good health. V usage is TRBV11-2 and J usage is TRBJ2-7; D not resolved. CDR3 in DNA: TGTGCCAGCAGCTTAGCAGCTATTACCTACGAGCAGTACTTC. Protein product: CASSLAAITYEQYF.